These T cell receptor beta chains were read from a single sample in a study of blood T cell repertoires in COVID-19. The data were produced by immunoSEQ multiplex PCR, yet TCRdb's version contains in-frame clones alone and is incomplete. The sample consists of about 170,000 clones, less than 90% of them appearing once. Sequencing was done on a sample of peripheral blood. The receptor set was obtained from a woman aged 70 to 79 with COVID-19, enrolled during active disease. Both conserved end residues are part of each CDR3. A D gene is named only where the DNA matches it firmly. Not every row has a clone size; where given, it reads once, few, many or a size class.

abundance | d_gene | j_gene | v_gene | CDR3nt | CDR3aa
- | - | TRBJ1-2 | TRBV5-1 | TGCGCCAGCAGCTTGGGTAAGGACAGAGGCTACACCTTC | CASSLGKDRGYTF
- | - | TRBJ1-2 | TRBV5-5 | TGTGCCAGCAGCTTTTTGGACAGACTGGGCTATGGCTACACCTTC | CASSFLDRLGYGYTF
- | TRBD1 | TRBJ1-6 | TRBV19 | TGTGCCAGTACTCAAGACAGGGATAACTATAATTCACCCCTCCACTTT | CASTQDRDNYNSPLHF
- | - | TRBJ1-4 | TRBV20-1 | TGCAGTGCTAGTGGGGGGGTTAATGAAAAACTGTTTTTT | CSASGGVNEKLFF
- | TRBD2 | TRBJ2-1 | TRBV9 | TGTGCCAGCAGCGCCCTTCCGGGACTAGCGGGTAATGAGCAGTTCTTC | CASSALPGLAGNEQFF
- | TRBD2 | TRBJ2-3 | TRBV2 | TGTGCCAGCAGAGGACTAGATCTCACAGATACGCAGTATTTT | CASRGLDLTDTQYF
few | - | TRBJ1-2 | TRBV28 | TGTGCCAGCAGTTTGGCGGCGGGGAGCTATGGCTACACCTTC | CASSLAAGSYGYTF
- | TRBD1 | TRBJ1-2 | TRBV6-5 | TGTGCCAGCAGTCTTCGACAGGGTACTAACTATGGCTACACCTTC | CASSLRQGTNYGYTF
- | - | TRBJ1-1 | TRBV7-2 | TGTGCCAGCAGCCGTTCGGGGGGAAACACTGAAGCTTTCTTT | CASSRSGGNTEAFF
- | TRBD1 | TRBJ2-2 | TRBV11-3 | TGTGCCAGCAGCTTAGGCCACCGGGACAGAGATTCCGGGGAGCTGTTTTTT | CASSLGHRDRDSGELFF
- | - | TRBJ2-5 | TRBV7-3 | TGTGCCAGCTCACTTAATGGACAGTCTCAAGAGACCCAGTACTTC | CASSLNGQSQETQYF
- | - | TRBJ2-1 | TRBV18 | TGTGCCAGCTCACCGATGGGAGCCGGTACGTACAATGAGCAGTTCTTC | CASSPMGAGTYNEQFF
- | - | TRBJ1-2 | TRBV27 | TGTGCCAGCAGCCCCAGGGATTTCTATGGCTACACCTTC | CASSPRDFYGYTF
once | TRBD1 | TRBJ1-3 | TRBV24-1 | TGTGCCACCAGTGAGAGCAGGGGGCCTGGAAACACCATATATTTT | CATSESRGPGNTIYF
- | - | TRBJ1-4 | TRBV3-1/TRBV3-2 | TGTGCCAGCAGCCAAAGAGATGCGTATCATGAAAAACTGTTTTTT | CASSQRDAYHEKLFF
- | - | TRBJ2-7 | TRBV11-2 | TGTGCCAGCCGGAGCGCATCCATCTCCTACGAGCAGTACTTC | CASRSASISYEQYF
few | TRBD1 | TRBJ1-3 | TRBV6-5 | TGTGCCAGCACCCGGACAGGGGGACACACCATATATTTT | CASTRTGGHTIYF
- | TRBD2 | TRBJ2-1 | TRBV7-6 | TGTGCCAGCAGCTTAGTATTGAGCGGGAGCTGGTCCTACAATGAGCAGTTCTTC | CASSLVLSGSWSYNEQFF
- | - | TRBJ1-6 | TRBV27 | TGTGCCAGCAGTCCCCAAATGGGCACCTATAATTCACCCCTCCACTTT | CASSPQMGTYNSPLHF
- | - | TRBJ2-5 | TRBV3-1/TRBV3-2 | TGTGCCAGCAGCACGGAAGAGACCCAGTACTTC | CASSTEETQYF